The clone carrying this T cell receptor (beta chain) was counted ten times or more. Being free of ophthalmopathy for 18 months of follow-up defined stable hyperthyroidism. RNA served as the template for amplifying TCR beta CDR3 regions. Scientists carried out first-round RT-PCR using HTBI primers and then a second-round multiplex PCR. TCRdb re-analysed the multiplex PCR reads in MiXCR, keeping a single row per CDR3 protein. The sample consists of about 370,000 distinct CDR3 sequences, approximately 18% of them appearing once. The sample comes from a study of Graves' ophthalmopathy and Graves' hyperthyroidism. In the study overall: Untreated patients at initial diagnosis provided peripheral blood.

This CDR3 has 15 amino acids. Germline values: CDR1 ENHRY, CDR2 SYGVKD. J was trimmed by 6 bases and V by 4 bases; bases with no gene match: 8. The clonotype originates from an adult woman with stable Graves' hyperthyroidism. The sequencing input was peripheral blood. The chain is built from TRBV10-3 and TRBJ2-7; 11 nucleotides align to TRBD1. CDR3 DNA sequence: TGTGCCATCAGTGGGGGGACAGGGGGTACCCCCGAGCAGTACTTC. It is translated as CAISGGTGGTPEQYF.